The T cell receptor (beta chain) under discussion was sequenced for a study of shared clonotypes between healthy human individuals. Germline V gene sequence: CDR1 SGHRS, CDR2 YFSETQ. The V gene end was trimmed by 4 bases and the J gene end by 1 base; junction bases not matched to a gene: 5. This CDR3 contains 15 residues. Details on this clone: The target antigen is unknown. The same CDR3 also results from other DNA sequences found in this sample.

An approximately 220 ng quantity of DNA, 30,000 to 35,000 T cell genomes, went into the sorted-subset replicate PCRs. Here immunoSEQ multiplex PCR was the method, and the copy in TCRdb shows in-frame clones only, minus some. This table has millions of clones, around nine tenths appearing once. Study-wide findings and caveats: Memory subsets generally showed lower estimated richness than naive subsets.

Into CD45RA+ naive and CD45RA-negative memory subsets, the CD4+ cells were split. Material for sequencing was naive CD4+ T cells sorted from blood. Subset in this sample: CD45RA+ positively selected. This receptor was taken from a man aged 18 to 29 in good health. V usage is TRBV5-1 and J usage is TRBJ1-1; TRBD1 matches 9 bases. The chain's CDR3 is CASSAGQGRNTEAFF. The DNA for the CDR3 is TGCGCCAGCAGCGCCGGACAGGGGAGGAACACTGAAGCTTTCTTT.